This T cell receptor beta chain was obtained from a study of T-cell memory formation after mild COVID-19. Study-wide context: Most TCR clusters belonged to a single donor. Findings of the study overall: Among clones contracting day 15 to 85, CD4/CD8 was balanced, whereas later expanders leaned CD4+.

In TCRdb, the 5' RACE reads were re-called with MiXCR into one record per CDR3 protein. The table shows under 300,000 distinct CDR3 sequences, with approximately 8% occurring only once. Concerning this clonotype: Its antigen is unknown.

The TCR sequence derives from a man younger than 30 who had mild COVID-19 (a few samples of this study predate the infection). Cell type and time point are not known. The source material was PBMCs or a T cell subset sorted from them (not recorded which).

CDR3 sequence (DNA): TGTGCCAGCAGCTTAGCCCCGGGTCTCGGCGGGGAGCTGTTTTTT. Residues: CASSLAPGLGGELFF. The chain couples TRBV7-9 to TRBJ2-2, with no clear D. The CDR3 is 15 amino acids. Trimming shortened V by 0 bases and J by 7 bases, and 12 bases separated the two germline ends. Germline V gene lookup returns CDR1 SEHNR and CDR2 FQNEAQ (reference sequence). The full variable domain, with the rest looked up from reference TRBV7-9 and TRBJ2-2, is DTGVSQNPRHKITKRGQNVTFRCDPISEHNRLYWYRQTLGQGPEFLTYFQNEAQLEKSRLLSDRFSAERPKGSFSTLEIQRTEQGDSAMYLCASSLAPGLGGELFFGEGSRLTVL.